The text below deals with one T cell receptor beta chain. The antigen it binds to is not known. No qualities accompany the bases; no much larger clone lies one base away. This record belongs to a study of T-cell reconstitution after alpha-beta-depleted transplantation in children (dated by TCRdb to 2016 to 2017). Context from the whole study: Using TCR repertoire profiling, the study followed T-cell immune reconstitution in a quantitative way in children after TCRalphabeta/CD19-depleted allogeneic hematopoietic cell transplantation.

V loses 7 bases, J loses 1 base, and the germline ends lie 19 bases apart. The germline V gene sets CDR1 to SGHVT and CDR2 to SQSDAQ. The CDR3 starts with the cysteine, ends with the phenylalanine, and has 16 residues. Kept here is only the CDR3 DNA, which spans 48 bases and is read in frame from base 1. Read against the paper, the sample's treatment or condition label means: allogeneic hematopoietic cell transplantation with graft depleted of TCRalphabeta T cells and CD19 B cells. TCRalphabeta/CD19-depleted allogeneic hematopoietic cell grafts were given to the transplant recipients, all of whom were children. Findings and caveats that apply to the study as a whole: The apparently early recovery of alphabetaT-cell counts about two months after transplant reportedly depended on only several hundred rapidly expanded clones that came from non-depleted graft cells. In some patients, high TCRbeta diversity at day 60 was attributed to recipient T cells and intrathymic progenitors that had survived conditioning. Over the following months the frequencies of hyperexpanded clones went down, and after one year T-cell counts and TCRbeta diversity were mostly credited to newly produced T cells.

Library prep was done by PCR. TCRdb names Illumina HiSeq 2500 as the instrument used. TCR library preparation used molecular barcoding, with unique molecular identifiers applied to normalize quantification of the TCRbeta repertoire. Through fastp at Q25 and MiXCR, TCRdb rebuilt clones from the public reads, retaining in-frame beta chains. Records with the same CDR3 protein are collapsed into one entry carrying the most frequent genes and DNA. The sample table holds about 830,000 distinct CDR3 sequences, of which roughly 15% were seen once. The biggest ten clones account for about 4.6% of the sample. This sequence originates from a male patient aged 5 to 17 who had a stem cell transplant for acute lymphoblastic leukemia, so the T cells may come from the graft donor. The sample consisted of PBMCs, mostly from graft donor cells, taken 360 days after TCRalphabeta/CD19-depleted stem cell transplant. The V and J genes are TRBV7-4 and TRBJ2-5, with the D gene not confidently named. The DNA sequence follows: TGTGCCAGCACCCCCTTTGTTCTCGCAACCCAAGAGACCCAGTACTTC. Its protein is CASTPFVLATQETQYF.